This T cell receptor (beta chain) came from a study of vaccination effects on CD4 cells after COVID-19. Investigators separated out CD4+ T cells once approximately 10 days of culture had passed. V was clipped by 2 bases and J by 1 base, with 12 bases between them. The CDR3 loop spans 17 amino acids. The germline CDR1 and CDR2 sequences are MNHEY and SMNVEV (reference sequence). Notes on this clone: What it binds is not known.

Profiling relied on immunoSEQ multiplex PCR, and the TCRdb table lists in-frame clones only, not all of them. The sample holds around 35,000 clones, roughly 65% seen once. Specimen: CD4+ T cells from PBMCs cultured without peptide, collected before COVID-19 vaccination. This sequence joins TRBV27 and TRBJ2-6; tentatively, D is TRBD1 or TRBD2 (7 bases each). This clonotype was obtained from a human donor who received a COVID-19 vaccine. CDR3 residues: CASSLQGGLSGANVLTF. The CDR3 nucleotides are TGTGCCAGCAGTTTACAGGGGGGGCTGTCTGGGGCCAACGTCCTGACTTTC.